Each of the 30 T cell receptor beta chains below was sequenced from the same sample in a study of blood T cell repertoires in COVID-19. Some clones are missing from TCRdb's copy, which holds only in-frame ones; the method was immunoSEQ multiplex PCR. The sample holds about 34,000 clones, 60% to 80% seen once. What was sequenced was peripheral blood. The source is an older man with active or convalescent COVID-19.

The CDR3 region is CASRSGSGGTDTQYF. The CDR3 DNA reads as TGTGCCAGCAGATCAGGTTCCGGAGGAACAGATACGCAGTATTTT. The chain employs TRBV2 and TRBJ2-3, with D perhaps TRBD2 (5 bases). This CDR3 has 15 amino acids. Germline assignment: CDR1 SNHLY and CDR2 FYNNEI. Trimming cost V 6 bases and J 3 bases, with 16 bases left between them.

V and J are TRBV7-7 and TRBJ2-3, with D tentatively TRBD1 (5 bases). Germline CDR1 and CDR2: SSHAT and FNYEAQ (reference sequence). V lost 1 base and J lost 2, with 10 bases in between. The CDR3 loop spans 15 amino acids. DNA of the CDR3: TGTGCCAGCAGCTTAGGAAGACAGACCACAGATACGCAGTATTTT. Translated, it gives CASSLGRQTTDTQYF.

The chain carries TRBV11-3 and TRBJ1-5, with D hard to call. The length of the CDR3 is 12 residues. The germline V and J ends were trimmed by 1 base and 6 bases, with 4 bases remaining between them. The germline CDR1 and CDR2 sequences are SGHNT and YENEEA. The CDR3 DNA sequence: TGTGCCAGCAGCTTAGTGAGTCAGCCCCAGCATTTT. It yields the protein CASSLVSQPQHF. The variable domain in full, with the rest retrieved from reference TRBV11-3 and TRBJ1-5, is EAGVVQSPRYKIIEKKQPVAFWCNPISGHNTLYWYLQNLGQGPELLIRYENEEAVDDSQLPKDRFSAERLKGVDSTLKIQPAELGDSAVYLCASSLVSQPQHFGDGTRLSIL.

The CDR3 region is CASSSLDRDSGSTGELFF. The DNA of the CDR3 is TGTGCCAGTAGTTCTCTTGACAGGGATAGCGGGAGCACCGGGGAGCTGTTTTTT. The chain joins TRBV19 to TRBJ2-2; 9 nucleotides agree with TRBD2. Germline lookup yields CDR1 LNHDA and CDR2 SQIVND (reference sequence). V shed 5 bases and J 4 bases; nucleotides not matched to a gene: 14. The CDR3 totals 18 residues.

This chain joins TRBV5-4 and TRBJ2-2; 12 bases are shared with TRBD1. V was clipped by 7 bases and J by 6 bases; unmatched bases: 10. CDR1 and CDR2 from the germline V gene are SGHNT and YYREEE (reference sequence). The CDR3 sequence is 16 residues long. The CDR3 here is CASVDAGTGGSGELFF. The CDR3 bases are TGTGCCAGCGTAGACGCCGGGACAGGGGGCTCCGGGGAGCTGTTTTTT. Based on the CDR3 plus reference TRBV5-4 and TRBJ2-2, the full variable domain is ETGVTQSPTHLIKTRGQQVTLRCSSQSGHNTVSWYQQALGQGPQFIFQYYREEENGRGNFPPRFSGLQFPNYSSELNVNALELDDSALYLCASVDAGTGGSGELFFGEGSRLTVL.

This clone occurred a few times. The rearrangement joins TRBV7-3 to TRBJ1-2, with 8 nucleotides matching TRBD1. Germline trimming cut 5 bases from V and 4 bases from J; bases unmatched to any gene: 3. Per the germline V gene, CDR1 is SGHTA and CDR2 is FQGTGA. The CDR3 is 13 amino acids. DNA of the CDR3: TGTGCCAGCAGCCTAGGACAGGGCTATGGCTACACCTTC. It codes for CASSLGQGYGYTF.

The chain joins TRBV15 to TRBJ2-2; possible D gene TRBD1, 6 bases. V was cut by 5 bases and J by 1 base, with 17 bases left in between. The CDR3 length is 17 residues. Per germline, CDR1 LNHNV and CDR2 YYDKDF (reference sequence). In nucleotides, the CDR3 is TGTGCCACCAGCGGACAGAGAACGGGACAGAACACCGGGGAGCTGTTTTTT. Its translation is CATSGQRTGQNTGELFF.

This clone turned up a few times. This chain joins TRBV14 and TRBJ2-7, with 9 bases fitting TRBD2. Unmatched junction bases numbered 11, after V lost 8 bases and J lost 9 bases. CDR1 SGHDN and CDR2 FVKESK come from the germline V gene. The CDR3 has 13 residues. This chain's CDR3 is CASAQLAGGLQYF. The DNA of the CDR3 is TGTGCCAGCGCCCAACTAGCGGGTGGGTTGCAGTACTTC.

In its sample, this clone was seen a few times. The J gene is TRBJ1-4, the V gene TRBV5-1; D is perhaps TRBD1 (6 bases). Trimming removed 2 bases from V and 5 bases from J, with 10 bases in between. Germline lookup yields CDR1 SGHRS and CDR2 YFSETQ. The CDR3 loop spans 14 amino acids. The CDR3 loop reads CASSLGGGNEKLFF. The CDR3 nucleotides read TGCGCCAGCAGCTTAGGGGGAGGGAATGAAAAACTGTTTTTT. The full variable domain, with the rest looked up from reference TRBV5-1 and TRBJ1-4, is KAGVTQTPRYLIKTRGQQVTLSCSPISGHRSVSWYQQTPGQGLQFLFEYFSETQRNKGNFPGRFSGRQFSNSRSEMNVSTLELGDSALYLCASSLGGGNEKLFFGSGTQLSVL.

CDR3 nucleotides: TGCGCCAGCAGCCCTCGGACAGTTAACACCGGGGAGCTGTTTTTT. Translation gives CASSPRTVNTGELFF. The chain couples TRBV5-1 to TRBJ2-2; D is possibly TRBD1 (6 bases). This CDR3 comprises 15 residues. Per the germline V gene, CDR1 is SGHRS and CDR2 is YFSETQ. V lost 4 bases and J 2 bases, leaving 12 bases between the germline ends.

The count of this clone is one. The gene calls are TRBV3-1 (or the pseudogene TRBV3-2) and TRBJ1-1; D is possibly TRBD1 (6 bases). This CDR3 contains 13 residues. The germline V and J ends were trimmed by 7 bases and 12 bases, with 21 bases remaining between them. Germline lookup yields CDR1 LGHDT and CDR2 YNNKEL (reference sequence). CDR3 coding DNA: TGTGCCAGCACCCCCATCGGGGGGGCAACGACTTTCTTT. This translates into CASTPIGGATTFF.

The chain employs TRBV5-4 and TRBJ2-2; the match to TRBD2 covers 8 bases. This CDR3 contains 17 residues. V lost 4 bases and J lost 2; bases outside the gene matches: 10. CDR1 and CDR2 from the germline V gene are SGHNT and YYREEE (reference sequence). Here the CDR3 reads CASSGGTRGANTGELFF. The CDR3 nucleotides read TGTGCCAGCAGCGGCGGGACTAGAGGTGCTAACACCGGGGAGCTGTTTTTT.

This clone was counted a single time. CDR3 in DNA: TGTGCCAGCAGGCTGGACAGGGGGCTCGCAGATACGCAGTATTTT. Translation gives CASRLDRGLADTQYF. The genes are TRBV5-4 and TRBJ2-3; 11 bases are a match to TRBD1. This CDR3 has 15 residues. Germline CDR1 SGHNT, CDR2 YYREEE (reference sequence). V lost 5 bases to trimming and J lost 4 bases; unmatched junction nucleotides: 6.

V is TRBV6-5 and J is TRBJ2-7; D is unresolved. The V gene lost 0 bases and the J gene lost 0 bases, with 6 bases spanning the gap. There are 14 residues in the CDR3. Germline-derived CDR1 and CDR2 are MNHEY and SVGAGI. The CDR3 protein is CASSYSELSYEQYF. The DNA for the CDR3 is TGTGCCAGCAGTTACTCGGAGCTCTCCTACGAGCAGTACTTC.

V usage is TRBV11-2 and J usage is TRBJ2-1, with D perhaps TRBD1 (6 bases). Trimming shortened V by 1 base and J by 4 bases, and 8 bases separated the two germline ends. CDR1 is SGHAT, CDR2 FQNNGV, per germline. CDR3 size: 14 residues. Here the CDR3 reads CASSLGQVYNEQFF. The CDR3, as DNA: TGTGCCAGCAGCTTAGGACAGGTTTACAATGAGCAGTTCTTC.

This clone was detected a few times. The rearrangement uses TRBV12-3 or TRBV12-4 and TRBJ2-5; D gene unclear. Between the trimmed V and J ends, which lost 3 bases and 5 bases, there was a span of 10 bases. This CDR3 has 13 amino acids. The CDR3 is CASSFLQRETQYF. The CDR3 DNA is TGTGCCAGCAGTTTTTTGCAACGGGAGACCCAGTACTTC.

The rearrangement joins TRBV4-2 to TRBJ2-3; TRBD2 matches 9 bases. The CDR3 length is 16 residues. Germline V lookup: CDR1 LGHNA, CDR2 YNFKEQ. The V gene end was trimmed by 1 base and the J gene end by 6 bases; junction bases not matched to a gene: 8. The CDR3 DNA is TGTGCCAGCAGCCAAGCCGTAGTAGCGGGAGCGGATACGCAGTATTTT. Amino acid sequence: CASSQAVVAGADTQYF.

The chain couples TRBV6-2 or TRBV6-3 to TRBJ1-1; 9 nucleotides match TRBD1. The CDR3 spans 15 residues. Germline V gene data show CDR1 as MNHEY and CDR2 as SVGEGT. The trim removed 4 bases at V and 2 bases at J, leaving 5 bases unmatched. CDR3 protein: CASSWPGQGNTEAFF. The CDR3 nucleotides read TGTGCCAGCAGTTGGCCGGGACAGGGAAACACTGAAGCTTTCTTT.

This chain joins TRBV9 and TRBJ2-7; 7 bases map to TRBD2. Germline-derived CDR1 and CDR2 are SGDLS and YYNGEE. This CDR3 has 14 amino acids. V gave up 2 bases and J gave up 2 bases; unmatched junction bases: 4. The CDR3 protein is CASSVAGVPYEQYF. The CDR3 DNA follows: TGTGCCAGCAGCGTCGCGGGGGTACCCTACGAGCAGTACTTC. The variable domain in full, completed from reference TRBV9 and TRBJ2-7, reads DSGVTQTPKHLITATGQRVTLRCSPRSGDLSVYWYQQSLDQGLQFLIQYYNGEERAKGNILERFSAQQFPDLHSELNLSSLELGDSALYFCASSVAGVPYEQYFGPGTRLTVT.

The chain has TRBV7-2 and TRBJ2-3; possible D gene TRBD2, 6 bases. This CDR3 comprises 15 residues. Trimming left V 1 base short and J 1 base short, with 9 bases between. Per the germline V gene, CDR1 is SGHTA and CDR2 is FQGNSA. The DNA for the CDR3 is TGTGCCAGCAGCTTAGGACCTAGCGGCACAGATACGCAGTATTTT. It encodes CASSLGPSGTDTQYF. The full variable domain, rest sourced from reference TRBV7-2 and TRBJ2-3, is GAGVSQSPSNKVTEKGKDVELRCDPISGHTALYWYRQSLGQGLEFLIYFQGNSAPDKSGLPSDRFSAERTGGSVSTLTIQRTQQEDSAVYLCASSLGPSGTDTQYFGPGTRLTVL.

The rearrangement links TRBV28 to TRBJ2-6; 7 nucleotides line up with TRBD1. CDR3 length: 16 amino acids. Trimming removed 3 bases from V and 0 bases from J; junction bases left unmatched: 2. Germline lookup yields CDR1 MDHEN and CDR2 SYDVKM. The CDR3 nucleotides read TGTGCCAGCAGTTTGGACAGGTACTCTGGGGCCAACGTCCTGACTTTC. Its translation is CASSLDRYSGANVLTF.

The V call is TRBV11-3, the J call TRBJ2-5; D gene unclear. Trimming took off 5 bases at V and 1 base at J, with 11 bases between the two ends. Germline V gene data show CDR1 as SGHNT and CDR2 as YENEEA. The CDR3 is 14 amino acids. The CDR3 nucleotides are TGTGCCAGCAGCCCGAGGAATTTCCAAGAGACCCAGTACTTC. This gives the protein CASSPRNFQETQYF.

This sequence joins TRBV11-2 and TRBJ2-7; unclear D gene. V lost 1 base, J lost 5 bases, and 15 bases lay in between. Germline CDR1 reads SGHAT; CDR2 reads FQNNGV. CDR3 length: 15 residues. The CDR3 bases are TGTGCCAGCAGCTTAGTAACATTCATTTCGAACGAGCAGTACTTC. Its protein product is CASSLVTFISNEQYF.

The rearrangement links TRBV3-1 (or the pseudogene TRBV3-2) to TRBJ2-6; D gene ambiguous. Germline CDR1 reads LGHDT; CDR2 reads YNNKEL (reference sequence). The V gene lost 10 bases and the J gene lost 5 bases, with 9 bases spanning the gap. The CDR3 spans 12 residues. The CDR3 sequence is CATSERANVLTF. CDR3 DNA sequence: TGTGCCACCTCGGAGAGGGCCAACGTCCTGACTTTC.

The rearrangement uses TRBV10-3 and TRBJ2-5, with D tentatively TRBD2 (5 bases). The CDR3 has 12 residues. The germline V gene encodes CDR1 ENHRY and CDR2 SYGVKD. Trimming stripped 9 bases from V and 2 bases from J, with 10 bases between. The CDR3 coding sequence is TGTGCCATAGGACTGAAACAAGAGACCCAGTACTTC. It yields the protein CAIGLKQETQYF.

The V and J genes are TRBV5-1 and TRBJ2-5; 14 bases match TRBD2. With V trimmed by 9 bases and J by 1 base, 5 bases remained unmatched. There are 15 residues in the CDR3. Germline assignment: CDR1 SGHRS and CDR2 YFSETQ. The CDR3 DNA reads as TGCGCCACCAGGACTAGCGGGAGGCTCCAAGAGACCCAGTACTTC. Its translation is CATRTSGRLQETQYF.

CDR3 nucleotide sequence: TGTGCCAGCAGTTTTAATTTTGACGGGGCCCAGCATTTT. This encodes CASSFNFDGAQHF. V and J are TRBV12-3 or TRBV12-4 and TRBJ1-5; no definite D call. The CDR3 has 13 amino acids. Deletions cut 3 bases from V and 11 bases from J, with 14 bases between.

The chain carries TRBV11-2 and TRBJ2-1, with 7 bases fitting TRBD1. J lost 2 bases, V lost 1 base, and 2 bases had no gene match. The CDR3 extends over 15 amino acids. The germline V gene encodes CDR1 SGHAT and CDR2 FQNNGV. CDR3 DNA: TGTGCCAGCAGCTTAGCCAGGGGGACCTACAATGAGCAGTTCTTC. This translates into CASSLARGTYNEQFF.

This clone was detected a few times. This chain links TRBV24-1 with TRBJ1-5, with D possibly being TRBD1 (6 bases). Germline V gives CDR1 KGHDR, CDR2 SFDVKD. CDR3 size: 14 residues. V lost 3 bases to trimming and J lost 7 bases, with 12 bases between them. CDR3: CATSDGTGSQPQHF. DNA of the CDR3: TGTGCCACCAGTGATGGCACAGGGAGCCAGCCCCAGCATTTT.

The chain recombines TRBV6-5 with TRBJ2-2; D is uncertain. Germline CDR1 reads MNHEY; CDR2 reads SVGAGI. The CDR3 runs 15 residues. V lost 5 bases and J lost 4, with 14 bases in between. CDR3 sequence reads: CASSPSSVGTGELFF. In DNA form, the CDR3 reads TGTGCCAGCAGTCCAAGTTCTGTCGGCACCGGGGAGCTGTTTTTT.